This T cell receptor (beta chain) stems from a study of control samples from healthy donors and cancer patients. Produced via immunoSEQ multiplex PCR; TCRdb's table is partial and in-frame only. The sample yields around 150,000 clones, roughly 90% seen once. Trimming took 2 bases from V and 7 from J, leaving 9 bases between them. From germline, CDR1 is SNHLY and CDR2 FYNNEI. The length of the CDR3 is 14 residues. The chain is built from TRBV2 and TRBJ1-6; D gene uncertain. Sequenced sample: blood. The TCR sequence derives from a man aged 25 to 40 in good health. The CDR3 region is CASSESLSNSPLHF. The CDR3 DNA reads TGTGCCAGCAGTGAATCACTGAGCAATTCACCCCTCCACTTT.